This paragraph covers one T cell receptor (beta chain) sequence. These data come from a study of blood T cell repertoires in COVID-19. Study context: Samples of COVID-19 (acute and convalescent) were obtained from the United States, Italy and Spain. T cells, B-cell-depleted T cells, or PBMCs provided the cDNA or gDNA that served as material.

The CDR3 extends over 16 amino acids. V lost 5 bases, J lost 4 bases, and 6 bases stayed unmatched. CDR1 is MDHEN, CDR2 SYDVKM, per germline. Those who participated ranged in age from about 18 to 89 years and resided in approximately 26 US areas. The authors' processing: Reference gene primer amplification in the assay estimated nucleated cell counts. Sequenced by immunoSEQ multiplex PCR; TCRdb stores in-frame clones only, minus some. V and J calls plus clone size are reproduced from that table; the DNA served to infer D and trimming. The data contain fewer than 300,000 clones, approximately 84% of them singletons.

The chain combines TRBV28 with TRBJ2-7, with TRBD2 identical over 15 bases. Sequencing was done on a sample of PBMCs or T cells enriched from blood (not recorded which). This TCR came from a young man who had recovered from COVID-19. CDR3 residues: CASSRTSGRARYEQYF. The CDR3 nucleotides read TGTGCCAGCAGTAGGACTAGCGGGAGGGCCAGGTACGAGCAGTACTTC.